Listed here are 23 T cell receptor beta chains from one sample, sequenced in a study of T cell responses to AZD1222 COVID-19 vaccine. This table comes from immunoSEQ multiplex PCR, and its TCRdb copy is limited to in-frame clones, with some not included. The sample lists approximately 65,000 clones; about three quarters were seen once. This material consisted of peripheral blood, taken on day 0 of AZD1222 vaccination. The receptors originated from an adult in good health.

This clone was seen a handful of times. V gene TRBV5-8 combines with J gene TRBJ1-4, with D tentatively TRBD1 (5 bases). The CDR3 spans 19 residues. V was shortened by 1 base and J by 0 bases, with 19 bases between the two germline ends. Germline V gene lookup returns CDR1 SGHTS and CDR2 YDEGEE. The CDR3 coding sequence is TGTGCCAGCAGCTTGCCTCTTAATAAGGGGCGGGCAACTAATGAAAAACTGTTTTTT. Residues: CASSLPLNKGRATNEKLFF. Based on the CDR3 plus reference TRBV5-8 and TRBJ1-4, the full variable domain is EAGVTQSPTHLIKTRGQQATLRCSPISGHTSVYWYQQALGLGLQFLLWYDEGEERNRGNFPPRFSGRQFPNYSSELNVNALELEDSALYLCASSLPLNKGRATNEKLFFGSGTQLSVL.

This clone was seen a handful of times. The genes are TRBV7-9 and TRBJ2-6, with D maybe TRBD1 (7 bases). The CDR3 contains 18 residues. Germline loops: CDR1 SEHNR, CDR2 FQNEAQ (reference sequence). Trimming left V 7 bases short and J 2 bases short, with 21 bases between. DNA for the CDR3: TGTGCCAGCACCCCGGGTGTACAGGGGAGGACTGGGGCCAACGTCCTGACTTTC. Translating it yields CASTPGVQGRTGANVLTF.

V gene TRBV7-9 combines with J gene TRBJ1-2; D is unresolved. Trimming left V 1 base short and J 7 bases short, with 13 bases between. CDR1 and CDR2 (germline): SEHNR, FQNEAQ (reference sequence). CDR3 length: 14 amino acids. CDR3 DNA: TGTGCCAGCAGCTTAGGGGTTCCAAGGCTTGGCTACACCTTC. This gives the protein CASSLGVPRLGYTF.

This clone turned up a few times. This rearrangement joins TRBV5-1 to TRBJ1-6; the match to TRBD1 covers 8 bases. The CDR3 consists of 15 residues. CDR1 is SGHRS and CDR2 is YFSETQ in the germline V gene. V shed 4 bases and J 9 bases; nucleotides not matched to a gene: 9. The CDR3: CASSRITGGSSPLHF. The DNA of the CDR3 is TGCGCCAGCAGCAGGATAACAGGGGGGAGTTCACCCCTCCACTTT.

V gene TRBV19 combines with J gene TRBJ1-1; D is undetermined. This CDR3 has 13 amino acids. Trimming left V 4 bases short and J 8 bases short, with 14 bases between. Germline V lookup: CDR1 LNHDA, CDR2 SQIVND (reference sequence). CDR3: CASSKSRGGEAFF. DNA of the CDR3: TGTGCCAGTAGTAAATCGCGCGGAGGGGAAGCTTTCTTT.

This clone occurred a few times. The chain is built from TRBV2 and TRBJ1-1, with 9 bases lining up with TRBD1. Germline V gene lookup returns CDR1 SNHLY and CDR2 FYNNEI. This CDR3 has 12 residues. In nucleotides, the CDR3 is TGTGTATCGGGACAGGGAAACACTGAAGCTTTCTTT. Translated: CVSGQGNTEAFF.

This chain uses TRBV5-1 with TRBJ1-1; weak D call: TRBD1 (6 bases). The CDR3 runs to 15 residues. Trimming shortened V by 0 bases and J by 2 bases, and 11 bases separated the two germline ends. CDR1 is SGHRS, CDR2 YFSETQ, per germline. Here the CDR3 DNA reads TGCGCCAGCAGCTTGGTGCTACAGGGAAACACTGAAGCTTTCTTT. Translated, it gives CASSLVLQGNTEAFF.

This chain joins TRBV9 and TRBJ2-2; D possibly corresponds to TRBD2 (7 bases). Germline lookup yields CDR1 SGDLS and CDR2 YYNGEE. The CDR3 runs to 17 residues. V shed 0 bases and J shed 1 base, with 13 bases lying between them. The CDR3 here is CASSVAWGGRNTGELFF. The CDR3 nucleotides read TGTGCCAGCAGCGTAGCCTGGGGGGGCCGGAACACCGGGGAGCTGTTTTTT.

The V call is TRBV19, the J call TRBJ1-2; tentatively, D is TRBD1 (6 bases). V dropped 8 bases and J dropped 4 bases, with 14 bases sitting between them. The CDR3 loop spans 13 amino acids. CDR1 LNHDA and CDR2 SQIVND come from the germline V gene (reference sequence). The CDR3 sequence: CASAPGARYGYTF. CDR3 DNA: TGTGCCAGTGCCCCGGGGGCTCGCTATGGCTACACCTTC.

The chain has TRBV6-5 and TRBJ2-7; TRBD1 aligns across 9 bases. Trimming at V came to 2 bases and at J to 7 bases, leaving 3 bases not matched to a gene. The CDR3 totals 13 residues. Germline CDR1 and CDR2: MNHEY and SVGAGI. CDR3 DNA: TGTGCCAGCAGTTACGGAGGGACAGGGGAGCAGTACTTC. Its protein product is CASSYGGTGEQYF.

The V call is TRBV10-3, the J call TRBJ1-4; D is ambiguous. From germline, CDR1 is ENHRY and CDR2 SYGVKD. This CDR3 spans 13 amino acids. The V gene lost 6 bases and the J gene lost 7 bases, with 12 bases spanning the gap. The DNA of the CDR3 is TGTGCCATCAGCGTCCGGGCGGGTGAAAAACTGTTTTTT. It is translated as CAISVRAGEKLFF.

The gene calls are TRBV19 and TRBJ2-5; 8 bases are shared with TRBD1. The germline V gene encodes CDR1 LNHDA and CDR2 SQIVND (reference sequence). V was pared by 0 bases and J by 3 bases, with 9 bases of the junction left unmatched. This CDR3 has 17 residues. CDR3 coding DNA: TGTGCCAGTAGTATAGATTTGGATCCAGGGGGCAAAGAGACCCAGTACTTC. Translated, it gives CASSIDLDPGGKETQYF.

CDR3 protein: CASSPIGPNSPLHF. CDR3 bases: TGTGCCAGCTCACCCATTGGCCCAAATTCACCCCTCCACTTT. The rearrangement uses TRBV18 and TRBJ1-6; D is undetermined. This CDR3 is 14 amino acids long. Trimming pared 3 bases from V and 7 bases from J, leaving 10 bases between. The germline CDR1 and CDR2 sequences are KGHSH and LQKENI.

The rearrangement links TRBV5-1 to TRBJ1-4; D is undetermined. The CDR3 covers 14 residues. V lost 0 bases to trimming and J lost 3 bases, with 6 bases between them. Germline V gene data show CDR1 as SGHRS and CDR2 as YFSETQ. The DNA for the CDR3 is TGCGCCAGCAGCTTGGGTCAGGCTAATGAAAAACTGTTTTTT. As protein: CASSLGQANEKLFF. The whole variable domain, filled in from reference TRBV5-1 and TRBJ1-4, reads KAGVTQTPRYLIKTRGQQVTLSCSPISGHRSVSWYQQTPGQGLQFLFEYFSETQRNKGNFPGRFSGRQFSNSRSEMNVSTLELGDSALYLCASSLGQANEKLFFGSGTQLSVL.

This chain connects TRBV7-8 to TRBJ2-7, with 7 nucleotides matching TRBD1. The CDR3 is 14 amino acids. V was pared by 6 bases and J by 0 bases, with 5 bases of the junction left unmatched. CDR1 and CDR2 from the germline V gene are SGHVS and FQNEAQ. CDR3 protein: CASREDRSSYEQYF. In DNA, the CDR3 is TGTGCCAGCAGAGAGGACAGGAGCTCCTACGAGCAGTACTTC.

The rearrangement joins TRBV7-2 to TRBJ2-3; 12 bases align to TRBD1. V lost 1 base to trimming and J lost 4 bases; unmatched junction nucleotides: 6. This CDR3 spans 17 amino acids. Germline CDR1 reads SGHTA; CDR2 reads FQGNSA. The CDR3 DNA is TGTGCCAGCAGCTTAGTGGCCGGGACAGGGGGCGCAGATACGCAGTATTTT. Amino acids: CASSLVAGTGGADTQYF.

The rearrangement uses TRBV7-2 and TRBJ2-7; D is unclear. The CDR3 covers 12 residues. Per the germline V gene, CDR1 is SGHTA and CDR2 is FQGNSA. Trimming stripped 4 bases from V and 3 bases from J, with 7 bases between. CDR3 amino acids: CASSSSGYEQYF. The CDR3 region has the DNA TGTGCCAGCAGCTCATCAGGCTACGAGCAGTACTTC.

CDR3 in amino acids: CASSVMGAQTEAFF. The CDR3 nucleotides read TGTGCCAGCAGCGTAATGGGGGCGCAGACTGAAGCTTTCTTT. The V and J genes are TRBV9 and TRBJ1-1, with TRBD1 as a possible D gene (6 bases). Germline CDR1 reads SGDLS; CDR2 reads YYNGEE. Trimming shortened V by 1 base and J by 5 bases, and 12 bases separated the two germline ends. The CDR3 has 14 residues.

V is TRBV18 and J is TRBJ2-1, with 7 bases matching TRBD1. The V and J ends lost 8 bases and 2 bases, in that order; junction bases with no gene match: 6. Germline-derived CDR1 and CDR2 are KGHSH and LQKENI. The CDR3 covers 14 residues. In DNA form, the CDR3 reads TGTGCCAGCCAAGGACAGGCGACCTACAATGAGCAGTTCTTC. It codes for CASQGQATYNEQFF.

The chain couples TRBV30 to TRBJ1-2, with D hard to call. V shed 0 bases and J shed 2 bases, with 16 bases lying between them. This CDR3 comprises 16 residues. Germline lookup yields CDR1 GTSNPN and CDR2 SVGIG (reference sequence). The chain's CDR3 is CAWSVRARERNYGYTF. CDR3 sequence (DNA): TGTGCCTGGAGTGTACGGGCGCGGGAACGCAACTATGGCTACACCTTC.

The chain combines TRBV5-4 with TRBJ2-7, with D perhaps matching TRBD1 or TRBD2 (5 bases each). The V gene's germline CDR1 is SGHNT and CDR2 YYREEE (reference sequence). V lost 0 bases and J lost 0, with 10 bases in between. This CDR3 comprises 15 residues. CDR3 nucleotide sequence: TGTGCCAGCAGCTTGGCTCCAGGGAGCTCCTACGAGCAGTACTTC. Its protein product is CASSLAPGSSYEQYF.

This clone appeared a single time. The chain combines TRBV11-2 with TRBJ1-6; D is uncertain. Germline-derived CDR1 and CDR2 are SGHAT and FQNNGV. V lost 6 bases, J lost 0 bases, and 9 bases lay in between. CDR3 length: 15 amino acids. The CDR3 coding sequence is TGTGCCAGCAGATCACGGGGCTCCTATAATTCACCCCTCCACTTT. Its translation is CASRSRGSYNSPLHF.

The genes are TRBV19 and TRBJ2-2; TRBD1 aligns across 10 bases. From germline, CDR1 is LNHDA and CDR2 SQIVND (reference sequence). This CDR3 is built from 17 residues. The ends lost 5 bases at V and 4 bases at J; junction bases unmatched: 10. CDR3: CASSRTTGGAGTGELFF. CDR3 DNA sequence: TGTGCCAGTAGTCGAACGACAGGGGGCGCCGGCACCGGGGAGCTGTTTTTT.